Described below is a single TCR beta chain sequence and its context. The antigen is undetermined. TCRdb re-called the reads with MiXCR, one entry per CDR3 protein. The sample lists roughly 7,600 distinct CDR3 sequences, less than 65% seen once, with roughly 75% in the top ten. This sample is part of a study of T cell repertoires in cytomegalovirus infection. Study at large: Public TCR beta signatures marked donors with CMV infection and the matching HLA.

CDR3 size: 14 residues. With 0 bases removed from V and 5 bases from J, the gap between germline ends came to 10 bases. Per the germline V gene, CDR1 is MGHRA and CDR2 is YSYEKL. Study-level findings and limits: Of the TCR beta families, the public ones yielded a cumulative frequency that identified carriers of CMV plus the relevant HLA. The study found HLA-C-restricted CMV-specific TCR beta clonotypes dominating the ex vivo response.

The V gene is TRBV4-1, the J gene TRBJ1-1; D remains unclear. Input material: PBMCs, sequenced either directly or after in vitro stimulation (not recorded which). This sequence was found in a human donor in good health (CMV status not recorded). Some clones in this sample may be carry-over from other donors' samples. CDR3 nucleotide sequence: TGCGCCAGCAGCCAAGAGGATGTAGGTACTGAAGCTTTCTTT. Protein product: CASSQEDVGTEAFF.